A single sample is the source of the 29 T cell receptor beta chains below, sequenced in a study of shared T cell receptors in the human thymus. Produced via immunoSEQ multiplex PCR; TCRdb's table is partial and in-frame only. The data contain over 350,000 clones, more than 85% of them singletons. Sequencing used thymocytes. These receptors originate from a human donor.

Note on this clone: Within the sample, other DNA sequences also encode this same CDR3. The chain combines TRBV5-1 with TRBJ1-1; D gene uncertain. In germline, CDR1 is SGHRS, CDR2 YFSETQ. This CDR3 spans 13 amino acids. The ends were cut back, 0 bases at V and 1 base at J, with 4 bases in the middle. Written as DNA, the CDR3 is TGCGCCAGCAGCTTGGCCGGGAACACTGAAGCTTTCTTT. Its protein product is CASSLAGNTEAFF.

The chain carries TRBV14 and TRBJ1-2; D perhaps matches TRBD1 (5 bases). The CDR3 consists of 15 residues. V was clipped by 0 bases and J by 5 bases, with 13 bases between them. The V gene's germline CDR1 is SGHDN and CDR2 FVKESK. The CDR3: CASSQERRGTYGYTF. In DNA, the CDR3 is TGTGCCAGCAGCCAAGAGCGCCGGGGGACTTATGGCTACACCTTC.

This chain joins TRBV27 and TRBJ2-7; a weak D match, TRBD2 (6 bases). Germline V CDR1 and CDR2: MNHEY, SMNVEV (reference sequence). V gave up 6 bases and J gave up 3 bases, with 12 bases separating them. CDR3 length: 13 residues. The CDR3 is CASRGGVFYEQYF. The CDR3, as DNA: TGTGCCAGCAGGGGGGGAGTTTTCTACGAGCAGTACTTC.

The genes are TRBV4-2 and TRBJ1-4; 7 bases map to TRBD1. The junction had 3 bases not matched to a gene; V was cut back by 2 bases and J by 3 bases. Germline V CDR1 and CDR2: LGHNA, YNFKEQ. The CDR3 is made up of 15 amino acids. The CDR3: CASSQSGGSNEKLFF. The DNA of the CDR3 is TGTGCCAGCAGCCAATCAGGGGGATCTAATGAAAAACTGTTTTTT.

Only one count was recorded for this clone. The V call is TRBV6-1, the J call TRBJ1-1; possible D gene TRBD1, 5 bases. CDR1 and CDR2 from the germline V gene are MNHNS and SASEGT. V was shortened by 5 bases and J by 1 base, with 17 bases between the two germline ends. This CDR3 contains 16 residues. CDR3 protein: CASSKDPGGENTEAFF. In nucleotides, the CDR3 is TGTGCCAGCAGTAAAGATCCGGGGGGGGAGAACACTGAAGCTTTCTTT.

V usage is TRBV7-9 and J usage is TRBJ2-7; 11 bases map to TRBD1. This CDR3 comprises 15 residues. CDR1 is SEHNR, CDR2 FQNEAQ, per germline (reference sequence). The ends lost 8 bases at V and 4 bases at J; junction bases unmatched: 10. The chain's CDR3 is CASARDRGECYEQYF. CDR3 sequence (DNA): TGTGCCAGCGCCCGGGACAGGGGGGAGTGTTACGAGCAGTACTTC.

V usage is TRBV20-1 and J usage is TRBJ2-2; D is perhaps TRBD2 (6 bases). Germline V gene data show CDR1 as DFQATT and CDR2 as SNEGSKA (reference sequence). Trimming pared 6 bases from V and 9 bases from J, leaving 11 bases between. This CDR3 is built from 11 residues. CDR3 DNA sequence: TGCAGTGCGAGGAGGGAGCGGGAGCTGTTTTTT. This encodes CSARRERELFF.

The genes are TRBV15 and TRBJ1-5, with a weak D call TRBD1 (6 bases). Deletions cut 0 bases from V and 2 bases from J, with 11 bases between. The CDR3 spans 16 residues. The germline V gene has CDR1 LNHNV and CDR2 YYDKDF (reference sequence). The DNA for the CDR3 is TGTGCCACCAGCAGAGATAAAGGACAGTGCAATCAGCCCCAGCATTTT. Its translation: CATSRDKGQCNQPQHF.

The chain employs TRBV30 and TRBJ1-2; D call uncertain. Germline V gene lookup returns CDR1 GTSNPN and CDR2 SVGIG (reference sequence). CDR3 length equals 15 residues. V lost 0 bases and J lost 4, with 15 bases in between. CDR3 DNA sequence: TGTGCCTGGAGTGTGATCGAGGACGGACTCTATGGCTACACCTTC. Protein sequence: CAWSVIEDGLYGYTF.

V gene TRBV20-1 combines with J gene TRBJ2-5; D unclear. The CDR3 is 11 residues long. The V and J ends lost 3 bases and 5 bases respectively, with 7 bases between them. In germline, CDR1 is DFQATT, CDR2 SNEGSKA (reference sequence). CDR3: CSASVRETQYF. The CDR3 nucleotides are TGCAGTGCTAGCGTTAGGGAGACCCAGTACTTC.

This chain links TRBV2 with TRBJ2-3; no firm D call. Germline assignment: CDR1 SNHLY and CDR2 FYNNEI. V was cut by 4 bases and J by 1 base, with 18 bases left in between. The CDR3 sequence is 17 residues long. This chain's CDR3 is CASSGSFWFARTDTQYF. The CDR3 nucleotides read TGTGCCAGCAGTGGGTCCTTTTGGTTCGCCCGCACAGATACGCAGTATTTT.

The chain recombines TRBV25-1 with TRBJ1-2; 10 nucleotides agree with TRBD1. The CDR3 contains 14 residues. The J segment lost 8 bases and the V segment lost 3 bases, leaving 6 bases of the junction unmatched. Per germline, CDR1 MGHDK and CDR2 SYGVNS. CDR3 region: CASSEGTGAGGYTF. The CDR3 nucleotides read TGTGCCAGCAGTGAGGGGACAGGGGCGGGAGGCTACACCTTC.

V and J are TRBV20-1 and TRBJ1-2; tentatively, D is TRBD1 (5 bases). Germline values: CDR1 DFQATT, CDR2 SNEGSKA (reference sequence). Trimming shortened V by 6 bases and J by 2 bases, and 7 bases separated the two germline ends. The CDR3 is 11 residues long. The CDR3, as DNA: TGCAGTGCAGGGGTAAACTATGGCTACACCTTC. Amino acid sequence: CSAGVNYGYTF.

The chain has TRBV20-1 and TRBJ2-7; tentatively, D is TRBD2 (5 bases). Germline CDR1 is DFQATT and CDR2 is SNEGSKA (reference sequence). The V and J ends lost 7 bases and 7 bases respectively, with 14 bases between them. The CDR3 has 11 amino acids. The chain's CDR3 is CSEEALREQYF. The DNA of the CDR3 is TGCAGTGAGGAGGCGCTACGAGAGCAGTACTTC.

V usage is TRBV14 and J usage is TRBJ2-3; TRBD2 aligns across 12 bases. The ends lost 3 bases at V and 4 bases at J; junction bases unmatched: 5. The CDR3 extends over 16 amino acids. Germline-derived CDR1 and CDR2 are SGHDN and FVKESK. In DNA, the CDR3 is TGTGCCAGCAGCCACCTAGCGGGAGGGCCCTCAGATACGCAGTATTTT. Translation: CASSHLAGGPSDTQYF.

The chain is built from TRBV6-1 and TRBJ1-2; D gene unclear. The CDR3 runs to 12 residues. V was shortened by 6 bases and J by 5 bases, with 10 bases between the two germline ends. CDR1 and CDR2 (germline): MNHNS, SASEGT. The CDR3 region is CASSGDYYGYTF. Written as DNA, the CDR3 is TGTGCCAGCAGCGGGGATTATTATGGCTACACCTTC.

This sequence joins TRBV13 and TRBJ2-1; D gene ambiguous. The germline CDR1 and CDR2 sequences are PRHDT and FYEKMQ (reference sequence). V lost 6 bases to trimming and J lost 10 bases, with 10 bases between them. This CDR3 is built from 11 residues. CDR3 protein: CASSRPGEQFF. The CDR3 nucleotides read TGTGCCAGCAGTCGGCCTGGGGAGCAGTTCTTC.

The chain carries TRBV12-5 and TRBJ2-3; no clear D gene. CDR3 length: 12 amino acids. With 1 base removed from V and 6 bases from J, the gap between germline ends came to 5 bases. Looked up from germline, CDR1 is LGHNT and CDR2 is FRNRAP. The CDR3 nucleotides are TGTGCTAGTGGTTTGGGAGTTGATACGCAGTATTTT. Protein product: CASGLGVDTQYF.

The chain uses TRBV7-9 and TRBJ2-2; TRBD1 aligns across 9 bases. Losses at the gene ends were 5 bases for V and 3 bases for J; bases not matched to a gene: 4. CDR1 is SEHNR, CDR2 FQNEAQ, per germline (reference sequence). The CDR3 consists of 15 residues. CDR3 nucleotides: TGTGCCAGCAGCATGGGACAGGGAGACACCGGGGAGCTGTTTTTT. Translated: CASSMGQGDTGELFF.

The CDR3 loop reads CASSEARTYEQYF. The CDR3 DNA sequence: TGTGCCAGCAGTGAAGCGAGAACCTACGAGCAGTACTTC. The rearrangement links TRBV6-1 to TRBJ2-7; D call uncertain. The CDR3 consists of 13 residues. CDR1 and CDR2 (germline): MNHNS, SASEGT. Deletions cut 0 bases from V and 2 bases from J, with 5 bases between.

The V gene is TRBV7-9, the J gene TRBJ2-1; 7 bases fit TRBD1. J lost 7 bases, V lost 5 bases, and 8 bases had no gene match. Per the germline V gene, CDR1 is SEHNR and CDR2 is FQNEAQ (reference sequence). The CDR3 has 14 residues. This CDR3 is CASSPTTGSNEQFF. CDR3 in DNA: TGTGCCAGCAGCCCAACGACAGGGAGTAATGAGCAGTTCTTC.

CDR3 in DNA: TGTGCCAGCAGTGAATATACTGAAGGTGGGGGCGACGAGCAGTACTTC. Amino acid sequence: CASSEYTEGGGDEQYF. The chain uses TRBV25-1 and TRBJ2-7, with D possibly matching TRBD1 (6 bases). V lost 0 bases and J lost 5, with 17 bases in between. The CDR3 has 16 residues. Germline CDR1 is MGHDK and CDR2 is SYGVNS.

The rearrangement uses TRBV10-1 and TRBJ2-1; possible D gene TRBD2, 5 bases. Germline CDR1 WNHNN, CDR2 SYGVQD (reference sequence). With 6 bases removed from V and 0 bases from J, the gap between germline ends came to 15 bases. This CDR3 comprises 16 residues. CDR3 in amino acids: CASRVKAAPSYNEQFF. The CDR3 nucleotides are TGCGCCAGCAGGGTCAAAGCGGCCCCCTCCTACAATGAGCAGTTCTTC.

V and J are TRBV13 and TRBJ2-7; D may match TRBD1 or TRBD2 (5 bases each). Germline V gene data show CDR1 as PRHDT and CDR2 as FYEKMQ (reference sequence). The V gene lost 0 bases and the J gene lost 2 bases, with 17 bases spanning the gap. The CDR3 is 17 amino acids. The CDR3 region has the DNA TGTGCCAGCAGCTTAGGCCGGGACCCTGGAGGCACCTACGAGCAGTACTTC. Its protein is CASSLGRDPGGTYEQYF.

This chain uses TRBV29-1 with TRBJ2-3; 8 bases align to TRBD1. Losses at the gene ends were 1 base for V and 4 bases for J; bases not matched to a gene: 7. This CDR3 is 15 amino acids long. The germline V gene has CDR1 SQVTM and CDR2 ANQGSEA. The CDR3 region has the DNA TGCAGCGTTGAAGGCGGACAGGGTGCCCCAGATACGCAGTATTTT. This encodes CSVEGGQGAPDTQYF.

V and J are TRBV4-1 and TRBJ2-5; D is possibly TRBD2 (6 bases). The J call may be mistaken, given a closer DNA end match to TRBJ2-7. The CDR3 spans 15 residues. Germline CDR1 and CDR2: MGHRA and YSYEKL. DNA of the CDR3: TGCGCCAGCAGCCAAGGGGTTAGCGGATCCTACGAGCAGTACTTC. It yields the protein CASSQGVSGSYEQYF.

This rearrangement joins TRBV5-4 to TRBJ2-1; 9 bases are a match to TRBD2. The junction had 6 bases not matched to a gene; V was cut back by 5 bases and J by 0 bases. From germline, CDR1 is SGHNT and CDR2 YYREEE (reference sequence). This CDR3 comprises 16 residues. The CDR3 nucleotides read TGTGCCAGCAGTATGGTAGCGGGAGACTCCTACAATGAGCAGTTCTTC. It encodes CASSMVAGDSYNEQFF.

V gene TRBV5-8 combines with J gene TRBJ2-7, with D possibly matching TRBD2 (5 bases). CDR1 SGHTS and CDR2 YDEGEE come from the germline V gene. Trimming pared 5 bases from V and 3 bases from J, leaving 21 bases between. This CDR3 region has 16 residues. The CDR3 sequence: CASRSVGRGEGYEQYF. The DNA of the CDR3 is TGTGCCAGCAGATCAGTCGGGCGCGGTGAGGGCTACGAGCAGTACTTC. The full variable domain, completed using reference TRBV5-8 and TRBJ2-7, is EAGVTQSPTHLIKTRGQQATLRCSPISGHTSVYWYQQALGLGLQFLLWYDEGEERNRGNFPPRFSGRQFPNYSSELNVNALELEDSALYLCASRSVGRGEGYEQYFGPGTRLTVT.

The chain is built from TRBV18 and TRBJ2-1; possibly TRBD1 or TRBD2 for D (6 bases each). The V end lost 4 bases, the J end lost 5 bases, and 15 bases lay between the germline ends. The germline CDR1 and CDR2 sequences are KGHSH and LQKENI. The CDR3 is 15 amino acids. The chain's CDR3 is CASSHPGRGDNEQFF. DNA of the CDR3: TGTGCCAGCTCACACCCAGGTAGGGGGGACAATGAGCAGTTCTTC.